Detailed here is one T cell receptor beta chain. This clone was counted only a few times. What this receptor recognizes is not known. No base-level quality is on record; no much larger clone is a single base apart. The data derive from a study of beta chain features in type 1 diabetes (dated by TCRdb to the late 2010s). Some background on the complete study: No differences in mean age, gender distribution, total cell number or subset yield were found between patients and healthy donors. The study compared the TCRB repertoires of sorted circulating CD4+ T cell subsets in recently diagnosed type 1 diabetes patients with those in matched healthy donors. A total of 100 million to 110 million sorted cells were examined across all samples, and a strong correlation was observed between cell number per subset and RNA yield. Regulatory and stem cell-like memory subsets were isolated from only 8 patients and roughly eight healthy donors, whereas naive and central memory subsets came from all 30 or so donors. Study-wide findings and limitations: Naive, central memory and regulatory TCRB repertoires appeared to be more alike among patients than among healthy donors. In all four CD4+ subsets, TCRB CDR3 length was moderately but significantly shorter in type 1 diabetes patients. Because cDNA was sequenced instead of genomic DNA, highly expressing activated cells could be over-represented, though the groups showed no difference in activation or CD3 levels. At VDJ recombination sites, patients with type 1 diabetes made fewer insertions and deleted more nucleotides, a pattern implying thymic rearrangement abnormalities. Because small numbers of individuals were included in the HLA sub-analyses, any influence of HLA type on TCRB rearrangement was left unresolved. PCR may preferentially amplify shorter templates, but because patient and control samples were amplified and corrected together, any resulting skew would affect both groups equally.

The entire amount of isolated RNA was reverse transcribed using the High Capacity cDNA Reverse Transcription Kit, so the sequenced TCRB transcripts were expressed ones. Deep immunoSEQ sequencing was applied to naive, central memory and regulatory T cell samples, giving an average of approximately 3.8 million total reads per sample. Sorted cells were lysed in RLT buffer, and RNA was extracted using DNase-treated RNeasy Micro or Mini kits according to cell number. To prevent cross-contamination, every cell subset was processed on its own, while patient and healthy donor samples were processed together. The immunoSEQ multiplex PCR was used to amplify TCRB sequences from cDNA, generating 87-bp fragments that spanned the CDR3 region. The amplicons were sequenced using the Illumina HiSeq platform. The authors' analysis ran thus. PCR bias was computationally corrected using synthetic template baselines, reads within Hamming distance 2 were collapsed, and singletons that could not be merged were discarded. Reads were aligned against IMGT to assign V, D and J genes, CDR3 length and insertions or deletions at six rearrangement sites. Clonotype counts were normalized to sorted cell number within each subset before computing true diversity and Gini coefficients with the tcR R package. The overlap coefficient, calculated on TCRB nucleotide sequences, was used to measure repertoire sharing. The source is immuneACCESS, and TCRdb retained only in-frame sequences with V and J called. Part of the clones is not carried over; for the studies checked, unresolved V genes explain less than half of this, and the remainder is unexplained. V, J and clone size are taken as reported in that table, and D and trimming were inferred from the DNA itself. For this sample the table gives roughly 180,000 clones, of which roughly 8% were detected only once. Of the sample, 0.94% is held by the ten largest clones.

Each donor gave one peripheral blood draw, around 0.12 L on average, collected into heparinised tubes. Naive, central memory, regulatory and stem cell-like memory CD4+ T cells were sorted on a BD FACSAria II using a panel including CD45RO, CCR7, CD25, CD127, CD95 and CD27. A purity above 98% was achieved for all sorted populations. PBMCs were separated immediately by Lymphoprep density gradient centrifugation and were stained directly, without being cultured. To minimize batch effects, samples were stained and sorted in pairs, one healthy donor with one patient per experiment. The CDR3, cysteine through phenylalanine, is 11 amino acids long. Only the CDR3 DNA is retained, 33 bases long and in frame from the first base. V is reduced by 1 base and J by 7 bases, leaving a spacing of 4 bases between them. Taken from the germline V gene (reference sequence), the CDR1 and CDR2 loops are SEHNR and FQNEAQ.

Here the chain combines TRBV7-9 and TRBJ1-2; the D gene cannot be named for sure. The sequence was obtained from a woman between 40 and 50 years old with type 1 diabetes. Sequenced material: central memory CD4+ T cells from blood. The DNA sequence reads TGTGCCAGCAGCTTAGACGGTGGCTACACCTTC. This translates into CASSLDGGYTF.